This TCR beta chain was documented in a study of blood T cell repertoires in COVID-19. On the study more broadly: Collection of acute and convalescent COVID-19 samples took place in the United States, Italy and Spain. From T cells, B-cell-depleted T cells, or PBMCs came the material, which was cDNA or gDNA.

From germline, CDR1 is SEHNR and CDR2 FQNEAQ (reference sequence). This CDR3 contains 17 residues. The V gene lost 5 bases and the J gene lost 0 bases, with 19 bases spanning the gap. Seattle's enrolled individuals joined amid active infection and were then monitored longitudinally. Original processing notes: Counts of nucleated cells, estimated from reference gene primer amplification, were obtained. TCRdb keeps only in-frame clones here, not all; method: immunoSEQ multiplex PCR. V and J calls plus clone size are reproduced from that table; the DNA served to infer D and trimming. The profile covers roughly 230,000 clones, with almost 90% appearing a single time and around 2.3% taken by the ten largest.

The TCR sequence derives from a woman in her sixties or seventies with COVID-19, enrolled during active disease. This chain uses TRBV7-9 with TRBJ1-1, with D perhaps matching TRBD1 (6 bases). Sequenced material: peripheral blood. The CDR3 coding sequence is TGTGCCAGCAGCCCCCAGGGGCAGGGCCGATTGAACACTGAAGCTTTCTTT. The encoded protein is CASSPQGQGRLNTEAFF.